These 30 T cell receptor beta chains were sequenced from one sample in a study of T-cell memory formation after mild COVID-19. TCRdb independently ran MiXCR on the 5' RACE reads; one entry per CDR3 protein. This sample has roughly 49,000 distinct CDR3 sequences; 27% occur once, and the top ten carry roughly two fifths. The sample was PBMCs or a T cell subset sorted from them (not recorded which). These receptors all come from a man aged 18 to 30 who had mild COVID-19 (a few samples of this study predate the infection). Cell type and time point are not known.

The sample holds one count of this clonotype. The chain employs TRBV29-1 and TRBJ1-3; D gene uncertain. There are 13 residues in the CDR3. The germline V and J ends were trimmed by 6 bases and 0 bases, with 9 bases remaining between them. Germline CDR1 and CDR2: SQVTM and ANQGSEA. CDR3 amino acids: CSVRAFSGNTIYF. CDR3 coding DNA: TGCAGCGTCCGCGCCTTCTCTGGAAACACCATATATTTT. Variable domain in full (rest from reference TRBV29-1 and TRBJ1-3): SAVISQKPSRDICQRGTSLTIQCQVDSQVTMMFWYRQQPGQSLTLIATANQGSEATYESGFVIDKFPISRPNLTFSTLTVSNMSPEDSSIYLCSVRAFSGNTIYFGEGSWLTVV.

The rearrangement uses TRBV11-2 and TRBJ2-5, with TRBD2 matching 11 bases. Trimming took 6 bases from V and 5 from J; bases not matched to a gene: 8. CDR3 length equals 15 residues. Per the germline V gene, CDR1 is SGHAT and CDR2 is FQNNGV. CDR3 region: CASRHSGGAGETQYF. In DNA, the CDR3 is TGTGCCAGCAGACATAGCGGGGGGGCGGGGGAGACCCAGTACTTC.

This clonotype was counted at least ten times. The CDR3, as DNA: TGTGCCAGCAGTGACAGCGCCCTGGAGCCCCAGCATTTT. Translation gives CASSDSALEPQHF. The chain is built from TRBV7-9 and TRBJ1-5, with D perhaps TRBD1 (5 bases). Germline assignment: CDR1 SEHNR and CDR2 FQNEAQ (reference sequence). The CDR3 runs 13 residues. Trimming left V 6 bases short and J 8 bases short, with 14 bases between.

This clonotype has more than one count but fewer than ten. The chain is built from TRBV4-1 and TRBJ2-5; D call uncertain. V lost 1 base to trimming and J lost 0 bases, with 15 bases between them. This CDR3 is built from 17 residues. Germline V lookup: CDR1 MGHRA, CDR2 YSYEKL. CDR3 amino acids: CASSQVDGRAYQETQYF. The CDR3 nucleotides are TGCGCCAGCAGCCAAGTTGATGGCCGGGCCTACCAAGAGACCCAGTACTTC.

This chain uses TRBV29-1 with TRBJ2-1, with D tentatively TRBD1 (5 bases). Germline V gene lookup returns CDR1 SQVTM and CDR2 ANQGSEA. The CDR3 covers 13 residues. The V and J ends lost 4 bases and 5 bases respectively, with 12 bases between them. CDR3 DNA: TGCAGCGTTGGCCAGGGTGAGGACAATGAGCAGTTCTTC. It specifies CSVGQGEDNEQFF.

The chain joins TRBV4-3 to TRBJ2-3; 11 bases agree with TRBD1. V gave up 0 bases and J gave up 6 bases; unmatched junction bases: 5. CDR3 size: 16 residues. CDR1 and CDR2 from the germline V gene are LGHNA and YSLEER. CDR3 region: CASSQDRTGGADTQYF. The CDR3 bases are TGCGCCAGCAGCCAAGATCGGACAGGGGGCGCGGATACGCAGTATTTT.

The rearrangement links TRBV5-1 to TRBJ2-2; D uncertain. The V end lost 1 base, the J end lost 4 bases, and 14 bases lay between the germline ends. Germline CDR1 reads SGHRS; CDR2 reads YFSETQ. This CDR3 comprises 16 residues. The CDR3 bases are TGCGCCAGCAGCTTGTACGCAGGAAAGAGCACCGGGGAGCTGTTTTTT. This sequence encodes CASSLYAGKSTGELFF.

This clonotype was seen only a few times. This sequence joins TRBV12-3 or TRBV12-4 and TRBJ2-6, with D possibly being TRBD1 (5 bases). The CDR3 is 14 residues long. V was cut by 6 bases and J by 2 bases, with 8 bases left in between. The CDR3 sequence is CASRQGTGANVLTF. CDR3 nucleotide sequence: TGTGCCAGCAGGCAGGGTACTGGGGCCAACGTCCTGACTTTC.

This chain links TRBV6-6 with TRBJ2-2; the D gene could be TRBD1 or TRBD2 (6 bases each). The CDR3 spans 17 residues. V shed 2 bases and J shed 7 bases, with 20 bases lying between them. Germline V gene lookup returns CDR1 MNHNY and CDR2 SVGAGI (reference sequence). The CDR3, as DNA: TGTGCCAGCAGTTACCTGCCCACAGGGACTGGAGGCGGGGAGCTGTTTTTT. Translation: CASSYLPTGTGGGELFF.

The chain links TRBV4-3 to TRBJ2-1; 7 nucleotides match TRBD1. Germline V gene lookup returns CDR1 LGHNA and CDR2 YSLEER. The CDR3 contains 14 residues. Trimming took 1 base from V and 9 from J; bases not matched to a gene: 6. CDR3 region: CASSQVQGSGEQFF. The CDR3 nucleotides are TGCGCCAGCAGCCAAGTACAGGGGAGTGGTGAGCAGTTCTTC.

This clonotype was found a few times. The chain has TRBV6-2 or TRBV6-3 and TRBJ2-3; 9 bases fit TRBD2. V trimming: 2 bases; J trimming: 2 bases; junction bases outside the gene matches: 8. The CDR3 sequence is 17 residues long. Per germline, CDR1 MNHEY and CDR2 SVGEGT. This CDR3 is CASSYPLVAGDTDTQYF. The CDR3, as DNA: TGTGCCAGCAGTTACCCGTTGGTAGCGGGGGACACAGATACGCAGTATTTT.

This clonotype occurred a few times. The chain is built from TRBV6-5 and TRBJ1-1; 8 bases map to TRBD1. The CDR3 sequence is 12 residues long. Germline V lookup: CDR1 MNHEY, CDR2 SVGAGI. Germline trimming cut 6 bases from V and 5 bases from J; bases unmatched to any gene: 2. CDR3 sequence reads: CASRRDRTEAFF. The CDR3 region has the DNA TGTGCCAGCAGGCGGGACAGGACTGAAGCTTTCTTT.

The sample holds a few counts of this clonotype. CDR3 residues: CASRFADGFNEQFF. DNA of the CDR3: TGTGCCAGCAGATTCGCGGACGGATTCAATGAGCAGTTCTTC. The genes are TRBV5-5 and TRBJ2-1; D gene ambiguous. The CDR3 has 14 amino acids. From germline, CDR1 is SGHKS and CDR2 YYEKEE (reference sequence). V was clipped by 5 bases and J by 6 bases, with 15 bases between them.

This clonotype was seen only a few times. The gene calls are TRBV27 and TRBJ2-1, with TRBD2 matching 11 bases. Germline lookup yields CDR1 MNHEY and CDR2 SMNVEV (reference sequence). V was pared by 4 bases and J by 6 bases, with 11 bases of the junction left unmatched. CDR3 length: 17 amino acids. DNA of the CDR3: TGTGCCAGCAGTTCCACCGCACTAGCGGGGGCCATCAATGAGCAGTTCTTC. It translates to CASSSTALAGAINEQFF.

This clonotype was counted between two and nine times. The chain has TRBV3-1 and TRBJ1-2, with TRBD1 as a possible D gene (5 bases). This CDR3 spans 15 amino acids. Germline V gene sequence: CDR1 LGHDT, CDR2 YNNKEL (reference sequence). Trimming stripped 0 bases from V and 5 bases from J, with 13 bases between. The CDR3 nucleotides read TGTGCCAGCAGCCAAGAGCGGGCAGGGCTGTATGGCTACACCTTC. Its translation is CASSQERAGLYGYTF.

This clonotype was detected a few times. This chain joins TRBV7-3 and TRBJ2-2, with TRBD1 identical over 11 bases. This CDR3 spans 20 amino acids. V shed 2 bases and J 3 bases; nucleotides not matched to a gene: 14. Germline V gene data show CDR1 as SGHTA and CDR2 as FQGTGA. In nucleotides, the CDR3 is TGTGCCAGCAGCTTATCGAAACTTAGGACAGGGGGCGTTCACACCGGGGAGCTGTTTTTT. Translation: CASSLSKLRTGGVHTGELFF.

This clonotype occurred a few times. The rearrangement links TRBV4-3 to TRBJ2-3; no definite D call. CDR3 size: 15 residues. V gave up 0 bases and J gave up 2 bases, with 9 bases separating them. The V gene's germline CDR1 is LGHNA and CDR2 YSLEER. CDR3: CASSQDGSDTDTQYF. The CDR3 DNA sequence: TGCGCCAGCAGCCAAGATGGTTCAGACACAGATACGCAGTATTTT.

This clonotype was seen more than once but under ten times. This chain uses TRBV6-2 or TRBV6-3 with TRBJ2-5; D gene unclear. Deletions cut 2 bases from V and 5 bases from J, with 21 bases between. The CDR3 extends over 17 amino acids. Germline CDR1 MNHEY, CDR2 SVGEGT. CDR3 DNA sequence: TGTGCCAGCAGTTACATCGGGTACAACCCATCTGTGGAGACCCAGTACTTC. Translated: CASSYIGYNPSVETQYF.

The CDR3 loop is CASSWDFHEQFF. The CDR3 DNA is TGTGCCAGCAGCTGGGACTTTCATGAGCAGTTCTTC. This rearrangement joins TRBV27 to TRBJ2-1, with D perhaps TRBD2 (6 bases). The CDR3 covers 12 residues. Trimming removed 6 bases from V and 8 bases from J, with 11 bases in between. Looked up from germline, CDR1 is MNHEY and CDR2 is SMNVEV (reference sequence).

The CDR3 region is CASSYSTRSNTGELFF. CDR3 nucleotides: TGTGCCAGCAGTTACTCGACCAGATCGAACACCGGGGAGCTGTTTTTT. This sequence joins TRBV6-5 and TRBJ2-2, with D unclear. Trimming stripped 0 bases from V and 0 bases from J, with 8 bases between. The CDR3 runs to 16 residues. CDR1 and CDR2 (germline): MNHEY, SVGAGI.

This clonotype has a count of ten or more. The chain joins TRBV20-1 to TRBJ1-5; D is ambiguous. The CDR3 loop spans 15 amino acids. Deletions cut 0 bases from V and 11 bases from J, with 20 bases between. CDR1 and CDR2 (germline): DFQATT, SNEGSKA (reference sequence). CDR3 region: CSAREMETGQMAQHF. The CDR3 nucleotides are TGCAGTGCTAGAGAAATGGAAACGGGCCAAATGGCCCAGCATTTT.

This chain joins TRBV9 and TRBJ1-2; D perhaps matches TRBD1 (5 bases). The CDR3 covers 14 residues. V dropped 3 bases and J dropped 6 bases, with 15 bases sitting between them. CDR1 is SGDLS, CDR2 YYNGEE, per germline. For the CDR3, the DNA is TGTGCCAGCAGCGCTCCCGGGACCTCCGATGGCTACACCTTC. Translated, it gives CASSAPGTSDGYTF.

Only a few counts were recorded for this clonotype. The rearrangement uses TRBV25-1 and TRBJ2-4, with no clear D. V was trimmed by 5 bases and J by 3 bases, leaving 14 bases between them. The CDR3 spans 15 residues. Looked up from germline, CDR1 is MGHDK and CDR2 is SYGVNS. The CDR3 loop reads CASSPSPGYKNIQYF. Written as DNA, the CDR3 is TGTGCCAGCAGTCCAAGCCCAGGTTACAAAAACATTCAGTACTTC.

A few counts support this clonotype. J is TRBJ2-2 and V is TRBV12-3 or TRBV12-4, with unresolved D. V lost 2 bases to trimming and J lost 4 bases, with 2 bases between them. The CDR3 contains 12 residues. The CDR3 nucleotides are TGTGCCAGCAGTTTATTCACCGGGGAGCTGTTTTTT. It codes for CASSLFTGELFF.

The chain joins TRBV5-4 to TRBJ2-1, with unresolved D. Per germline, CDR1 SGHNT and CDR2 YYREEE (reference sequence). This CDR3 contains 12 residues. The V and J ends lost 2 bases and 7 bases respectively, with 7 bases between them. CDR3 nucleotide sequence: TGTGCCAGCAGCTTCGATGGGAATGAGCAGTTCTTC. Translation gives CASSFDGNEQFF.

This clonotype was observed a few times. This chain connects TRBV7-6 to TRBJ2-7; 7 bases match TRBD1. From germline, CDR1 is SGHVS and CDR2 FNYEAQ. This CDR3 has 18 residues. The trim removed 2 bases at V and 5 bases at J, leaving 18 bases unmatched. The DNA of the CDR3 is TGTGCCAGCAGCTTATACGGTCCTTGGAGCCGAGGGGGCAACGAGCAGTACTTC. This encodes CASSLYGPWSRGGNEQYF.

The chain couples TRBV27 to TRBJ2-1, with 10 bases that match TRBD2. V gave up 6 bases and J gave up 5 bases; unmatched junction bases: 4. Germline V CDR1 and CDR2: MNHEY, SMNVEV (reference sequence). CDR3 length equals 14 residues. CDR3 nucleotides: TGTGCCAGCAGGGCTAGCGGGGGACACAATGAGCAGTTCTTC. Its protein is CASRASGGHNEQFF.

This clonotype was seen only once. This chain's CDR3 is CASSLGNYEQYF. The DNA of the CDR3 is TGTGCCAGCAGCCTCGGAAACTACGAGCAGTACTTC. The chain uses TRBV14 and TRBJ2-7; D call uncertain. This CDR3 comprises 12 residues. Germline V gene sequence: CDR1 SGHDN, CDR2 FVKESK. The germline V and J ends were trimmed by 4 bases and 3 bases, with 7 bases remaining between them.

In its sample, this clonotype was seen a few times. The chain has TRBV2 and TRBJ2-7; no clear D. Germline V lookup: CDR1 SNHLY, CDR2 FYNNEI. The CDR3 is 12 residues long. The V end lost 7 bases, the J end lost 2 bases, and 9 bases lay between the germline ends. CDR3 residues: CASKRVTYEQYF. The DNA of the CDR3 is TGTGCCAGCAAGCGCGTGACCTACGAGCAGTACTTC.

The chain carries TRBV7-9 and TRBJ2-7; 7 bases align to TRBD2. Looked up from germline, CDR1 is SEHNR and CDR2 is FQNEAQ (reference sequence). Losses at the gene ends were 8 bases for V and 3 bases for J; bases not matched to a gene: 7. This CDR3 is built from 13 residues. The chain's CDR3 is CASGPRDYYEQYV. CDR3 bases: TGTGCCAGCGGACCCCGGGACTACTACGAGCAGTACGTC.